This T cell receptor beta chain originates from a study of fetal regulatory T cell absence and autoimmunity. Study-level information: The IPEX patients lacked clinical diabetes but had exocrine pancreas autoimmunity.

Using immunoSEQ multiplex PCR, the repertoire was profiled, and TCRdb retains in-frame clones only, with some absent. This sample has about 95,000 clones; approximately 75% occur once, and the top ten carry roughly 2%. General study results and limits: Cord blood and pancreas showed broadly similar TRB gene family usage.

As regards this clone: What it binds is unknown.

Trimming left V 6 bases short and J 4 bases short, with 14 bases between. This CDR3 contains 14 residues. Germline CDR1 reads SGHVS; CDR2 reads FQNEAQ. The sample comprised pancreas tissue. V is TRBV7-8 and J is TRBJ2-3; D is unresolved. The TCR comes from a male donor with IPEX syndrome. CDR3 protein: CASSLLSRSDTQYF. The CDR3 region has the DNA TGTGCCAGCAGTCTCCTCTCCAGGTCAGATACGCAGTATTTT.